Shown below are 30 T cell receptor beta chains from a single sample sequenced in a study of CD8 T cells in ankylosing spondylitis. TCRdb used MiXCR to reprocess the 5' RACE reads, holding one entry per CDR3 protein. The sample gives approximately 140,000 distinct CDR3 sequences, 40% to 50% of which show up once; around 15% is in the top ten. The sequenced sample consisted of synovial fluid, either unsorted or a sorted T cell fraction (not recorded which). The receptors originated from a male donor with ankylosing spondylitis.

This clonotype was seen a few times. This chain joins TRBV20-1 and TRBJ1-1; D may be TRBD1 (6 bases). Trimming removed 1 base from V and 3 bases from J, with 12 bases in between. The CDR3 extends over 14 amino acids. CDR1 is DFQATT and CDR2 is SNEGSKA in the germline V gene (reference sequence). For the CDR3, the DNA is TGCAGTGCTAGAGGACAGACAGGTCACACTGAAGCTTTCTTT. This codes for CSARGQTGHTEAFF.

Ten or more counts support this clonotype. V and J are TRBV6-4 and TRBJ2-2; D may be TRBD1 (6 bases). Germline-derived CDR1 and CDR2 are MRHNA and SNTAGT. The CDR3 length is 14 residues. V dropped 0 bases and J dropped 7 bases, with 9 bases sitting between them. This chain's CDR3 is CASSDSQGVGELFF. CDR3 nucleotide sequence: TGTGCCAGCAGTGACTCACAGGGTGTCGGGGAGCTGTTTTTT.

The J gene is TRBJ1-2, the V gene TRBV4-1; no firm D call. V lost 4 bases, J lost 7 bases, and 22 bases lay in between. The CDR3 consists of 16 residues. Per germline, CDR1 MGHRA and CDR2 YSYEKL. The chain's CDR3 is CASSRASSTVVGGYTF. The DNA of the CDR3 is TGCGCCAGCAGCCGCGCCTCAAGTACGGTGGTAGGTGGCTACACCTTC.

The chain joins TRBV7-9 to TRBJ2-1, with TRBD1 matching 11 bases. The J segment lost 5 bases and the V segment lost 5 bases, leaving 2 bases of the junction unmatched. Germline lookup yields CDR1 SEHNR and CDR2 FQNEAQ (reference sequence). The CDR3 has 14 residues. This chain's CDR3 is CASSGTGGHNEQFF. CDR3 bases: TGTGCCAGCAGCGGGACAGGGGGACACAATGAGCAGTTCTTC.

This rearrangement joins TRBV4-1 to TRBJ2-7; 7 bases line up with TRBD2. V was pared by 1 base and J by 4 bases, with 10 bases of the junction left unmatched. CDR3 length: 16 amino acids. Germline CDR1 MGHRA, CDR2 YSYEKL. The CDR3 loop reads CASSQGAYRRGYEQYF. The CDR3 nucleotides are TGCGCCAGCAGCCAAGGCGCCTACAGGCGGGGGTACGAGCAGTACTTC.

This clonotype was seen only a few times. The chain links TRBV3-1 to TRBJ1-1; perhaps TRBD1 as D (6 bases). CDR3 length: 13 amino acids. Trimming stripped 4 bases from V and 11 bases from J, with 17 bases between. The germline CDR1 and CDR2 sequences are LGHDT and YNNKEL (reference sequence). The chain's CDR3 is CASSRTVWGEAFF. In DNA form, the CDR3 reads TGTGCCAGCAGCCGGACAGTTTGGGGGGAGGCTTTCTTT.

The chain carries TRBV18 and TRBJ2-7, with D tentatively TRBD2 (5 bases). The V end was cut by 2 bases, the J end by 7 bases, with 9 bases between. Germline loops: CDR1 KGHSH, CDR2 LQKENI. This CDR3 is built from 12 residues. The DNA of the CDR3 is TGTGCCAGCTCACCAAATTGGGAGGAGCAGTACTTC. Translation gives CASSPNWEEQYF.

The chain recombines TRBV7-6 with TRBJ2-1, with unresolved D. From germline, CDR1 is SGHVS and CDR2 FNYEAQ. The CDR3 totals 17 residues. V dropped 4 bases and J dropped 1 base, with 17 bases sitting between them. The CDR3 here is CASSWTPFSSSYNEQFF. CDR3 sequence (DNA): TGTGCCAGCAGCTGGACCCCATTTTCATCATCCTACAATGAGCAGTTCTTC.

This clonotype was seen more than once but under ten times. This chain joins TRBV10-3 and TRBJ1-1, with D possibly matching TRBD1 (5 bases). The CDR3 runs 17 residues. The V end lost 0 bases, the J end lost 5 bases, and 19 bases lay between the germline ends. Germline CDR1 reads ENHRY; CDR2 reads SYGVKD. This CDR3 reads CAISESVGPGWSTEAFF. The CDR3 DNA reads TGTGCCATCAGTGAGTCAGTGGGGCCAGGGTGGTCGACTGAAGCTTTCTTT.

The V gene is TRBV30, the J gene TRBJ1-5; D is undetermined. The CDR3 loop spans 14 amino acids. Trimming shortened V by 0 bases and J by 7 bases, and 13 bases separated the two germline ends. CDR1 GTSNPN and CDR2 SVGIG come from the germline V gene (reference sequence). Here the CDR3 reads CAWSVRVPWQPQHF. The CDR3 DNA is TGTGCCTGGAGTGTAAGGGTCCCTTGGCAGCCCCAGCATTTT.

This clonotype was seen a few times. The V call is TRBV18, the J call TRBJ2-4; D unresolved. Germline loops: CDR1 KGHSH, CDR2 LQKENI. This CDR3 contains 14 residues. Trimming cost V 2 bases and J 4 bases, with 9 bases left between them. CDR3 region: CASSPGLGKNIQYF. CDR3 nucleotides: TGTGCCAGCTCACCAGGGTTAGGAAAAAACATTCAGTACTTC.

This clonotype was observed a few times. The V gene is TRBV12-3 or TRBV12-4, the J gene TRBJ2-1; the D gene could be TRBD1 or TRBD2 (5 bases each). With 5 bases removed from V and 9 bases from J, the gap between germline ends came to 11 bases. There are 12 residues in the CDR3. This CDR3 reads CASSVVGVEQFF. CDR3 coding DNA: TGTGCCAGCAGTGTTGTGGGGGTTGAGCAGTTCTTC.

The table lists this clonotype with a few counts. The chain carries TRBV29-1 and TRBJ2-7; D is perhaps TRBD1 (5 bases). The V end lost 7 bases, the J end lost 8 bases, and 18 bases lay between the germline ends. Germline V gene data show CDR1 as SQVTM and CDR2 as ANQGSEA. The CDR3 has 12 amino acids. CDR3 DNA: TGCAGCGCCCTGGTGGGGCTCCTACAGCAGTACTTC. It encodes CSALVGLLQQYF.

The V gene is TRBV2, the J gene TRBJ2-7; 11 nucleotides line up with TRBD2. Losses at the gene ends were 8 bases for V and 7 bases for J; bases not matched to a gene: 19. The CDR3 contains 17 residues. Germline-derived CDR1 and CDR2 are SNHLY and FYNNEI. CDR3 sequence (DNA): TGTGCCAGCCAAGGGACTAGCGGTGGGGCCGCTAAACCAGAGCAGTACTTC. Translated, it gives CASQGTSGGAAKPEQYF.

By proportion, this clonotype is medium-sized. The rearrangement joins TRBV20-1 to TRBJ2-1, with a possible D match to TRBD2 (6 bases). This CDR3 comprises 13 residues. CDR1 and CDR2 (germline): DFQATT, SNEGSKA (reference sequence). Deletions cut 7 bases from V and 2 bases from J, with 12 bases between. CDR3 sequence reads: CSVAASTYNEQFF. In DNA, the CDR3 is TGCAGTGTAGCGGCCTCCACCTACAATGAGCAGTTCTTC.

This clonotype was found once. The chain recombines TRBV18 with TRBJ2-7; no clear D gene. In germline, CDR1 is KGHSH, CDR2 LQKENI. V was trimmed by 4 bases and J by 0 bases, leaving 13 bases between them. The CDR3 totals 15 residues. DNA of the CDR3: TGTGCCAGCTCACGCTTGGACGGGTACTCCTACGAGCAGTACTTC. This sequence encodes CASSRLDGYSYEQYF.

J is TRBJ2-3 and V is TRBV7-9; possible D gene TRBD2, 6 bases. Germline values: CDR1 SEHNR, CDR2 FQNEAQ (reference sequence). The V gene lost 5 bases and the J gene lost 1 base, with 16 bases spanning the gap. This CDR3 contains 16 residues. Here the CDR3 reads CASSPYYTGGTDTQYF. The CDR3 bases are TGTGCCAGCAGCCCTTATTATACGGGGGGCACAGATACGCAGTATTTT.

The chain uses TRBV7-8 and TRBJ2-3, with 12 bases identical to TRBD2. CDR1 is SGHVS, CDR2 FQNEAQ, per germline. Trimming at V came to 4 bases and at J to 3 bases, leaving 5 bases not matched to a gene. The CDR3 is made up of 16 amino acids. CDR3 sequence: CASSYLTSGSTDTQYF. The CDR3 region has the DNA TGTGCCAGCAGCTACCTGACTAGCGGGAGTACAGATACGCAGTATTTT.

This clonotype was picked up a small number of times. The chain links TRBV5-6 to TRBJ1-2; no firm D call. Germline V gives CDR1 SGHDT, CDR2 YYEEEE. The V end was cut by 2 bases, the J end by 7 bases, with 18 bases between. This CDR3 comprises 15 residues. In DNA form, the CDR3 reads TGTGCCAGCAGCTTTGACGGAAAACCATTAGCTGGCTACACCTTC. Translated, it gives CASSFDGKPLAGYTF.

This rearrangement joins TRBV7-8 to TRBJ2-7; either TRBD1 or TRBD2 may fit D (5 bases each). V lost 8 bases and J 2 bases, leaving 13 bases between the germline ends. Germline V gene sequence: CDR1 SGHVS, CDR2 FQNEAQ. This CDR3 contains 13 residues. The chain's CDR3 is CASAGAWTYEQYF. CDR3 DNA: TGTGCCAGCGCCGGGGCATGGACCTACGAGCAGTACTTC.

This clonotype was counted many times. CDR3 in amino acids: CASSLIRDSEQYF. The CDR3 DNA reads TGTGCCAGCAGCCTCATCCGGGATTCCGAGCAGTACTTC. V gene TRBV7-3 combines with J gene TRBJ2-7, with TRBD2 as a possible D gene (5 bases). Trimming left V 5 bases short and J 6 bases short, with 14 bases between. Germline values: CDR1 SGHTA, CDR2 FQGTGA. The CDR3 has 13 amino acids.

This clonotype was recorded many times. The chain carries TRBV12-3 or TRBV12-4 and TRBJ1-5; D unclear. This CDR3 comprises 16 residues. V lost 1 base, J lost 5 bases, and 15 bases lay in between. The CDR3 DNA follows: TGTGCCAGCAGTTTAGGGGTCAGGTTGGGAGATCAGCCCCAGCATTTT. Amino acids: CASSLGVRLGDQPQHF.

The chain recombines TRBV4-3 with TRBJ1-2; no clear D. V lost 1 base and J lost 3, with 12 bases in between. The germline CDR1 and CDR2 sequences are LGHNA and YSLEER. The CDR3 is 15 residues long. The CDR3 reads CASSQALGLDYGYTF. The CDR3 region has the DNA TGCGCCAGCAGCCAAGCTTTAGGACTTGACTATGGCTACACCTTC.

This clonotype was counted only a few times. The J gene is TRBJ1-1, the V gene TRBV18; TRBD1 is a possible D gene (6 bases). V was shortened by 2 bases and J by 2 bases, with 12 bases between the two germline ends. CDR3 length equals 15 residues. The germline V gene has CDR1 KGHSH and CDR2 LQKENI. In DNA, the CDR3 is TGTGCCAGCTCACCAATGGGGACATCAAACACTGAAGCTTTCTTT. Protein product: CASSPMGTSNTEAFF.

CDR3 in DNA: TGTGCCAGCAGCCGGAGGTCCTACAATGAGCAGTTCTTC. This sequence encodes CASSRRSYNEQFF. The J gene is TRBJ2-1, the V gene TRBV12-3 or TRBV12-4; D is perhaps TRBD2 (5 bases). This CDR3 is built from 13 residues. Trimming shortened V by 6 bases and J by 1 base, and 7 bases separated the two germline ends.

The rearrangement uses TRBV20-1 and TRBJ2-5; possibly TRBD1 or TRBD2 for D (5 bases each). V lost 0 bases and J lost 5, with 13 bases in between. Germline values: CDR1 DFQATT, CDR2 SNEGSKA (reference sequence). This CDR3 is 14 amino acids long. Written as DNA, the CDR3 is TGCAGTGCTAGAGATGGGACCAACGGGGAGACCCAGTACTTC. Translated: CSARDGTNGETQYF.

The V call is TRBV28, the J call TRBJ2-2; a weak D match, TRBD1 (5 bases). The CDR3 loop spans 14 amino acids. Germline values: CDR1 MDHEN, CDR2 SYDVKM. Trimming took 8 bases from V and 1 from J, leaving 11 bases between them. CDR3 sequence reads: CASRYQGNTGELFF. The CDR3 DNA reads TGTGCCAGCCGCTACCAGGGGAACACCGGGGAGCTGTTTTTT.

This chain links TRBV19 with TRBJ2-7; TRBD2 agrees at 7 bases. Germline-derived CDR1 and CDR2 are LNHDA and SQIVND (reference sequence). The CDR3 is 14 amino acids. J lost 3 bases, V lost 3 bases, and 5 bases had no gene match. CDR3 sequence (DNA): TGTGCCAGTAGTATCAGCGGGGAAAGCTACGAGCAGTACTTC. This sequence encodes CASSISGESYEQYF.

This sequence joins TRBV20-1 and TRBJ1-1; D is unclear. V was pared by 5 bases and J by 13 bases, with 17 bases between. Germline V lookup: CDR1 DFQATT, CDR2 SNEGSKA (reference sequence). This CDR3 is built from 11 residues. CDR3 loop: CSAHMSREDFF. DNA of the CDR3: TGCAGTGCTCATATGTCCCGAGAGGATTTCTTT.

This clonotype was recorded a few times. The chain links TRBV11-3 to TRBJ2-3; no clear D. V dropped 3 bases and J dropped 0 bases, with 10 bases sitting between them. The CDR3 length is 15 residues. Germline loops: CDR1 SGHNT, CDR2 YENEEA. CDR3 coding DNA: TGTGCCAGCAGCTTGACTGTATCTAGCACAGATACGCAGTATTTT. It translates to CASSLTVSSTDTQYF.